This T cell receptor beta chain was obtained from a study of blood T cells in healthy people across ages. On the study more broadly: For every two T cells, template switching captured about one barcoded beta molecule.

Alongside a J-beta primer mix, a sample-barcoded 5' primer served in a second PCR lasting roughly 6 to 11 cycles. TCRdb itself ran the 5' RACE reads through MiXCR, one entry per CDR3 protein. The sample yields 2 million or so distinct CDR3 sequences, roughly 52% seen once. This clonotype was sampled from a woman aged 40 to 50 in good health. Sequencing was done on a sample of blood.

CDR3 DNA sequence: TGTGCCAGCAGAGACAGGGGAAGAGAGGAGACCCAGTACTTC. Protein product: CASRDRGREETQYF. The chain couples TRBV6-1 to TRBJ2-7; 8 positions agree with TRBD1. The J call may be faulty, since TRBJ2-5 better matches the DNA end. The CDR3 is 14 amino acids. CDR1 and CDR2 from the germline V gene are MNHNS and SASEGT.